This TCR beta chain was identified in a study of T cell responses to AZD1222 COVID-19 vaccine. Study-wide points: Compared with day 0, the breadth and depth of the Spike-specific TCR repertoire rose significantly after two doses of AZD1222.

Note on this clone: Its specificity is not known.

Using immunoSEQ multiplex PCR, the repertoire was profiled, and TCRdb retains in-frame clones only, with some absent. The sample carries about 94,000 clones, 70% to 90% recorded once. The sample consisted of peripheral blood, taken on day 0 of AZD1222 vaccination. The clonotype was recovered from an adult in good health.

The CDR3 DNA follows: TGTGCCAGTAGTATTGGCAGCCAAGAGACCCAGTACTTC. It encodes CASSIGSQETQYF. This chain connects TRBV19 to TRBJ2-5; D remains unclear. This CDR3 contains 13 residues. CDR1 is LNHDA and CDR2 is SQIVND in the germline V gene (reference sequence). V lost 3 bases, J lost 1 base, and 6 bases lay in between.